The 17 T cell receptor beta chains reported below all come from one sample, sequenced in a study of T cell repertoires in cytomegalovirus infection. The antigens for these receptors are not known. TCRdb itself ran the reads through MiXCR, one entry per CDR3 protein. The table includes 900,000 to 950,000 distinct CDR3 sequences, approximately 31% detected once. The sample consisted of cultured CD8+ T cells from PBMCs, taken from culture after CMV antigen stimulation. The receptors here all came from a human donor in good health (CMV status not recorded). Some clones in this sample may be carry-over from other donors' samples.

In its sample, this clonotype was seen a few times. The rearrangement uses TRBV6-1 and TRBJ2-1; 15 bases agree with TRBD2. The germline V gene encodes CDR1 MNHNS and CDR2 SASEGT. The CDR3 sequence is 18 residues long. The V and J ends lost 5 bases and 4 bases, in that order; junction bases with no gene match: 9. CDR3 in amino acids: CASSLGLAGGPLYNEQFF. CDR3 nucleotides: TGTGCCAGCAGTCTAGGACTAGCGGGGGGGCCGTTGTACAATGAGCAGTTCTTC.

The chain combines TRBV4-1 with TRBJ2-6; D is ambiguous. The CDR3 is made up of 20 amino acids. Deletions cut 1 base from V and 0 bases from J, with 19 bases between. Germline lookup yields CDR1 MGHRA and CDR2 YSYEKL. In DNA, the CDR3 is TGCGCCAGCAGCCAAGTAGCCCAACATTTTGAAAGCTCTGGGGCCAACGTCCTGACTTTC. Its translation: CASSQVAQHFESSGANVLTF.

This chain uses TRBV9 with TRBJ2-5; 8 nucleotides align to TRBD1. The CDR3 consists of 14 residues. Trimming cost V 3 bases and J 2 bases; bases outside gene matches: 3. The V gene's germline CDR1 is SGDLS and CDR2 YYNGEE. The CDR3 coding sequence is TGTGCCAGCAGCGAAGGGGACAGGCAAGAGACCCAGTACTTC. Translating gives CASSEGDRQETQYF. The full variable domain, rest sourced from reference TRBV9 and TRBJ2-5, is DSGVTQTPKHLITATGQRVTLRCSPRSGDLSVYWYQQSLDQGLQFLIQYYNGEERAKGNILERFSAQQFPDLHSELNLSSLELGDSALYFCASSEGDRQETQYFGPGTRLLVL.

The chain couples TRBV7-6 to TRBJ1-1; the D gene is possibly TRBD1 (6 bases). Germline-derived CDR1 and CDR2 are SGHVS and FNYEAQ. CDR3 length: 14 amino acids. Trimming pared 5 bases from V and 4 bases from J, leaving 14 bases between. CDR3 sequence (DNA): TGTGCCAGCAGCGATACACAGGGTATCACTGAAGCTTTCTTT. It yields the protein CASSDTQGITEAFF. Looking up the rest from reference TRBV7-6 and TRBJ1-1 gives the full variable domain: GAGVSQSPRYKVTKRGQDVALRCDPISGHVSLYWYRQALGQGPEFLTYFNYEAQQDKSGLPNDRFSAERPEGSISTLTIQRTEQRDSAMYRCASSDTQGITEAFFGQGTRLTVV.

This clonotype has a count of ten or more. The CDR3 loop reads CASSSTGYIAGELFF. The CDR3 DNA sequence: TGTGCCAGCAGCTCGACAGGGTATATTGCCGGGGAGCTGTTTTTT. The V gene is TRBV7-8, the J gene TRBJ2-2; TRBD1 agrees at 7 bases. The CDR3 runs to 15 residues. Losses at the gene ends were 4 bases for V and 6 bases for J; bases not matched to a gene: 8. The germline gives CDR1 SGHVS, CDR2 FQNEAQ.

This clonotype has a handful of counts. The chain has TRBV6-5 and TRBJ2-1; 14 bases fit TRBD2. CDR1 and CDR2 (germline): MNHEY, SVGAGI. The CDR3 length is 18 residues. The ends lost 6 bases at V and 0 bases at J; junction bases unmatched: 7. CDR3 amino acids: CASSYGLAGGPSYNEQFF. The DNA of the CDR3 is TGTGCCAGCAGCTACGGACTAGCGGGGGGTCCCTCCTACAATGAGCAGTTCTTC.

The V and J genes are TRBV14 and TRBJ1-6; a possible D gene is TRBD1 (6 bases). V shed 1 base and J shed 8 bases, with 12 bases lying between them. Germline loops: CDR1 SGHDN, CDR2 FVKESK. The CDR3 consists of 15 residues. The CDR3 DNA is TGTGCCAGCAGCCAAGTTACGGGGGCCGATTCACCCCTCCACTTT. It codes for CASSQVTGADSPLHF.

This clonotype appeared a few times. This rearrangement joins TRBV7-6 to TRBJ1-1; D is unclear. The CDR3 runs to 14 residues. Germline V gives CDR1 SGHVS, CDR2 FNYEAQ. V gave up 7 bases and J gave up 0 bases, with 12 bases separating them. The CDR3 spells CASTADLMNTEAFF. The CDR3 DNA is TGTGCCAGCACCGCGGACCTGATGAACACTGAAGCTTTCTTT.

This clonotype came up once. The J gene is TRBJ1-6, the V gene TRBV6-5; TRBD1 agrees at 8 bases. The CDR3 is 14 residues long. Losses at the gene ends were 7 bases for V and 7 bases for J; bases not matched to a gene: 6. From germline, CDR1 is MNHEY and CDR2 SVGAGI. Written as DNA, the CDR3 is TGTGCCAGCACCCAGGGACAGGAAAATTCACCCCTCCACTTT. Amino acid sequence: CASTQGQENSPLHF.

The chain uses TRBV28 and TRBJ2-3, with D unresolved. The V end lost 3 bases, the J end lost 7 bases, and 11 bases lay between the germline ends. Germline lookup yields CDR1 MDHEN and CDR2 SYDVKM. The CDR3 totals 13 residues. CDR3 loop: CASSLGLANTQYF. CDR3 coding DNA: TGTGCCAGCAGTTTGGGCCTCGCAAATACGCAGTATTTT. Filled out from reference TRBV28 and TRBJ2-3, the complete variable domain reads DVKVTQSSRYLVKRTGEKVFLECVQDMDHENMFWYRQDPGLGLRLIYFSYDVKMKEKGDIPEGYSVSREKKERFSLILESASTNQTSMYLCASSLGLANTQYFGPGTRLTVL.

This clonotype has at least ten counts. This chain joins TRBV10-3 and TRBJ2-5, with a possible D match to TRBD2 (5 bases). V lost 4 bases to trimming and J lost 2 bases, with 11 bases between them. Germline lookup yields CDR1 ENHRY and CDR2 SYGVKD. The CDR3 is 14 residues long. This CDR3 is CAISGSGGQETQYF. CDR3 sequence (DNA): TGTGCCATCAGTGGCTCCGGAGGACAAGAGACCCAGTACTTC.

The rearrangement joins TRBV7-9 to TRBJ2-5; 8 nucleotides line up with TRBD2. J lost 2 bases, V lost 5 bases, and 7 bases had no gene match. The CDR3 loop spans 15 amino acids. CDR1 and CDR2 from the germline V gene are SEHNR and FQNEAQ (reference sequence). The CDR3 bases are TGTGCCAGCAGCCGGACGGGGGGGCGGCAAGAGACCCAGTACTTC. This encodes CASSRTGGRQETQYF.

This clonotype was found a few times. V is TRBV27 and J is TRBJ1-5, with 7 nucleotides matching TRBD1. The V gene end was trimmed by 7 bases and the J gene end by 5 bases; junction bases not matched to a gene: 5. CDR1 and CDR2 from the germline V gene are MNHEY and SMNVEV (reference sequence). CDR3 size: 13 residues. The CDR3 DNA sequence: TGTGCCAGCAAGGGAGGGGGCTATCAGCCCCAGCATTTT. This codes for CASKGGGYQPQHF.

The V call is TRBV19, the J call TRBJ2-7; 9 nucleotides agree with TRBD2. This CDR3 contains 16 residues. Trimming cost V 7 bases and J 1 base; bases outside gene matches: 11. Germline CDR1 reads LNHDA; CDR2 reads SQIVND (reference sequence). The CDR3 nucleotides read TGTGCCAGTACTCAACGCGGGGGGGCAAGGTCCTACGAGCAGTACGTC. Translation: CASTQRGGARSYEQYV.

This clonotype was observed a few times. This chain uses TRBV20-1 with TRBJ2-1; D not resolved. The CDR3 runs to 16 residues. Germline V gives CDR1 DFQATT, CDR2 SNEGSKA (reference sequence). The V and J ends lost 0 bases and 5 bases respectively, with 17 bases between them. The CDR3, as DNA: TGCAGTGCTAGAGATAGGACGACGCAGGACCACAATGAGCAGTTCTTC. It codes for CSARDRTTQDHNEQFF.

The rearrangement links TRBV7-4 to TRBJ1-1; no firm D call. The CDR3 consists of 17 residues. The germline V gene encodes CDR1 SGHVT and CDR2 SQSDAQ. Trimming took off 2 bases at V and 1 base at J, with 17 bases between the two ends. Here the CDR3 reads CASSLIFTTGENTEAFF. In DNA, the CDR3 is TGTGCCAGCAGCTTAATTTTTACCACTGGGGAGAACACTGAAGCTTTCTTT.

The CDR3 region is CASSLYELEETQYF. DNA for the CDR3: TGCGCCAGCAGCTTGTACGAGTTGGAAGAGACCCAGTACTTC. The gene calls are TRBV5-1 and TRBJ2-5; D ambiguous. This CDR3 is 14 amino acids long. Germline CDR1 is SGHRS and CDR2 is YFSETQ. V was shortened by 1 base and J by 3 bases, with 10 bases between the two germline ends.